This T cell receptor beta chain was identified during a study of Ad26.COV2.S vaccination and SARS-CoV-2 variants. Study-wide points: Using TCR breadth and depth analyses may have led to underestimated total T cell responses.

Germline V lookup: CDR1 SNHLY, CDR2 FYNNEI. V lost 6 bases and J 3 bases, leaving 8 bases between the germline ends. CDR3 length: 13 residues. Regarding treatment: roughly 19 received Ad26.COV2.S at low or high dose, single or two shots; about 5 received placebo; per-sample allocation not given. The samples were gathered on day 63 after the first injection of vaccine or placebo. A Boston adult aged 18-55 years was the donor. Immunization relied on an Ad26 vector, which expressed Wuhan-strain SARS-CoV-2 spike. Turning to this clone: Its target is unknown.

The assay was immunoSEQ multiplex PCR, and TCRdb's table has in-frame clones only and misses some. The data show about 280,000 clones, 80% to 90% seen once. V gene TRBV2 combines with J gene TRBJ1-4, with D unclear. This receptor was obtained from a person aged 18-65 years who received the Ad26.COV2.S COVID-19 vaccine or a placebo. The sequencing used peripheral blood, collected in a trial of Ad26.COV2.S vaccine versus placebo. The DNA for the CDR3 is TGTGCCAGCAGGGACGGCTCTAATGAAAAACTGTTTTTT. Encoded protein: CASRDGSNEKLFF.